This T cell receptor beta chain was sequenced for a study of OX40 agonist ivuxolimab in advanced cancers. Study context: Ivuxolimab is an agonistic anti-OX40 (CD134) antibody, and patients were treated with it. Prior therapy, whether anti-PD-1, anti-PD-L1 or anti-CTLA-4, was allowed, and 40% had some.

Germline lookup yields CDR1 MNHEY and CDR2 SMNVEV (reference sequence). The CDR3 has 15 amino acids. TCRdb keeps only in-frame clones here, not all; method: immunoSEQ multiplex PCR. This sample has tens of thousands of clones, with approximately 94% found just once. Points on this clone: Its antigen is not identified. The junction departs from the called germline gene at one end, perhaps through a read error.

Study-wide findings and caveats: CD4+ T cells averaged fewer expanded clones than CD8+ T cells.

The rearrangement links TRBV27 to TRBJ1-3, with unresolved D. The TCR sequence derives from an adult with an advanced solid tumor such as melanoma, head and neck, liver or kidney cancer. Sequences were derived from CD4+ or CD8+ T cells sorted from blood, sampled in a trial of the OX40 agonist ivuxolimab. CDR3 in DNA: TGTGCCAGCAGTATATCCAGGATACCCGGAAACACCATATATTTT. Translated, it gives CASSISRIPGNTIYF.